This T cell receptor beta chain was captured by sequencing in a study of PD-1 blockade in classical Hodgkin lymphoma. The protocol was immunoSEQ multiplex PCR, while the TCRdb copy is restricted to in-frame clones and leaves out a portion. The table lists about 93,000 clones, about 77% of them singletons, with roughly 9.4% in the top ten. Time point: cycle 4 day 1 (C4D1), after about 6 weeks of nivolumab. Brentuximab vedotin exposure varied among the patients, all of whom had relapsed after autologous stem cell transplantation. As regards this clone: Its cognate antigen is unknown.

Study-wide findings and caveats: Factors driving the repertoire differences, possibly disease activity or prior therapy, remain undefined. Healthy donors were reported to have higher baseline TCR diversity than newly diagnosed patients. Those patients who began receiving nivolumab less than 1 year after ASCT had lower diversity, and they were excluded. Complete responders matched newly diagnosed patients in baseline diversity.

The CDR3 sequence is 13 residues long. Germline V lookup: CDR1 LNHDA, CDR2 SQIVND (reference sequence). Unmatched junction bases numbered 5, after V lost 9 bases and J lost 3 bases. The rearrangement joins TRBV19 to TRBJ2-7, with 10 bases aligning to TRBD1. Sequenced here: peripheral blood mononuclear cells (PBMCs), sampled before the fourth cycle of nivolumab. The origin of this receptor is a human donor with classical Hodgkin lymphoma. CDR3 loop: CASGRDRGYEQYF. The CDR3 DNA reads as TGTGCCAGCGGCCGGGACAGGGGCTACGAGCAGTACTTC.